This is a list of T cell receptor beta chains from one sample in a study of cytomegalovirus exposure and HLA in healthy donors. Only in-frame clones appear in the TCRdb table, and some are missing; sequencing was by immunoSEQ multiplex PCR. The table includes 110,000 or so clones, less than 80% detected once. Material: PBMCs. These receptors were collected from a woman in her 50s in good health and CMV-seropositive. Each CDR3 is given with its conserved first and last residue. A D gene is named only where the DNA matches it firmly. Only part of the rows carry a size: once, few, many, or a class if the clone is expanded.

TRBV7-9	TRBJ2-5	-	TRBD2	TGTGCCAGCAGCCCAGCCGGGGGGTACCAAGAGACCCAGTACTTC	CASSPAGGYQETQYF
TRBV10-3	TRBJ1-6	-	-	TGTGCCATCAGTGAGTTTGAAGGGACAAGGCACCGAAGCTCCTATAATTCACCCCTCCACTTT	CAISEFEGTRHRSSYNSPLHF
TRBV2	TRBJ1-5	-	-	TGTGCCAGCACTCAAAGAGGGCCCTGGGGACAGCCCCAGCATTTT	CASTQRGPWGQPQHF
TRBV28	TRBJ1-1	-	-	TGTGCCAGCAGTTTACACATGAACACTGAAGCTTTCTTT	CASSLHMNTEAFF
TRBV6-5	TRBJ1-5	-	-	TGTGCCAGCTCCAGGGTAAATAGCAATCAGCCCCAGCATTTT	CASSRVNSNQPQHF
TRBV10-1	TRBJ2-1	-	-	TGCGCCAGCAGCAGATCGGGGAATGAGCAGTTCTTC	CASSRSGNEQFF
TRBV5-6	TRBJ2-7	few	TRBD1	TGTGCCAGCAGCTTGGGGGGACAGGGAAAGGACTACGAGCAGTACTTC	CASSLGGQGKDYEQYF
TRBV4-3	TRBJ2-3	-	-	TGCGCCAGCAGCCCGAAAACTAGGGCGGGCACAGATACGCAGTATTTT	CASSPKTRAGTDTQYF
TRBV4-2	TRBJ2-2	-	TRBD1	TGTGCCAGCAGCCAGGGGCGGACAGGGGCCTTGAGGGAGCTGTTTTTT	CASSQGRTGALRELFF
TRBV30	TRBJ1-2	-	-	TGTGCCTGGAAGTTTTTCGGGGACTACTATGGCTACACCTTC	CAWKFFGDYYGYTF
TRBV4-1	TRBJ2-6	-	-	TGCGCCAGCAGCGTCGCCAGGGTCTCTGGGGCCAACGTCCTGACTTTC	CASSVARVSGANVLTF
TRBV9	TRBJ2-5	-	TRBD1	TGTGCCAGCAGCCCGGGGGGGACAGGGGGCGAGGCCATCCAAGAGACCCAGTACTTC	CASSPGGTGGEAIQETQYF
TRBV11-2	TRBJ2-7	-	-	TGTGCCAGCAGCCAGTGGGTGGGGCTCTACGAGCAGTACTTC	CASSQWVGLYEQYF
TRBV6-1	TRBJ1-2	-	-	TGTGCCAGCAGGCGGGATAGTGGCTACACCTTC	CASRRDSGYTF
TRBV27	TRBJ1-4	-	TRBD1	TGTGCCAGCAGATCGGGACAGGGGCGTGAAAAACTGTTTTTT	CASRSGQGREKLFF
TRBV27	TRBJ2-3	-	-	TGTGCCAGCAGTTTAAGAGGGATAGATACGCAGTATTTT	CASSLRGIDTQYF
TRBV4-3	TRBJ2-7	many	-	TGCGCCAGCAGCCAAGACAGGGGCTTCGGCGAGCAGTACTTC	CASSQDRGFGEQYF
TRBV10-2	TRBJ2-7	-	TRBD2	TGCGCCAGCAGAGCTAGCGGGACGTTGGGAGAGCAGTACTTC	CASRASGTLGEQYF
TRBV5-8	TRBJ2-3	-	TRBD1	TGTGCCAGCAGCTTTGGAAGGGGACAGCTTAGCACAGATACGCAGTATTTT	CASSFGRGQLSTDTQYF
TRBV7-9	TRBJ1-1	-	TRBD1	TGTGCCAGCAGCTTAATACAGGGGCATGAAGCTTTCTTT	CASSLIQGHEAFF
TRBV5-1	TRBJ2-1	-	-	TGCGCCAGCAGCTTTAGCATCAATGAGCAGTTCTTC	CASSFSINEQFF
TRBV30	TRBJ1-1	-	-	TGTGCCCATATAGGTCGGGGAGGCACTGAAGCTTTCTTT	CAHIGRGGTEAFF
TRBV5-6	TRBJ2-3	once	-	TGTGCCAGCAGCCCGGGGGGCTGGCGCCTCATAGATACGCAGTATTTT	CASSPGGWRLIDTQYF
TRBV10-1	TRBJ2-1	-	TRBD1	TGCGCCAGCAGTCCCGGGACAGGGGAGGTAAATGAGCAGTTCTTC	CASSPGTGEVNEQFF
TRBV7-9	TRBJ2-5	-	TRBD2	TGTGCCAGCAGCCGCAACTTAGCGGGAGAGGGAGAGACCCAGTACTTC	CASSRNLAGEGETQYF
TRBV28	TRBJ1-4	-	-	TGTGCCAGCAGGGAGGCTAATGAAAAACTGTTTTTT	CASREANEKLFF
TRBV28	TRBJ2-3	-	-	TGTGCCAGCAGTTTGGGGCGGTCAAACACAGATACGCAGTATTTT	CASSLGRSNTDTQYF
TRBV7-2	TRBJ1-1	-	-	TGTGCCAGCAGCCCAGGGCCAGGGCGTGCAGCTTTCTTT	CASSPGPGRAAFF